These 30 T cell receptor beta chains were all obtained from the same sample, sequenced in a study of control samples from healthy donors and cancer patients. Clones were read by immunoSEQ multiplex PCR, and TCRdb kept only the in-frame ones, dropping some. The table has roughly 130,000 clones, about 92% seen once. The sequencing sample was made of PBMCs. These receptors were obtained from a man over 45 with head and neck cancer.

This chain uses TRBV4-2 with TRBJ1-2, with TRBD1 matching 7 bases. CDR3 size: 16 residues. The junction had 14 bases not matched to a gene; V was cut back by 2 bases and J by 8 bases. Germline lookup yields CDR1 LGHNA and CDR2 YNFKEQ. Here the CDR3 DNA reads TGTGCCAGCAGCCAATCAGGGGGTCCCCAGGCCGGGGGCTACACCTTC. Its translation is CASSQSGGPQAGGYTF.

This chain joins TRBV6-5 and TRBJ1-1; D might be TRBD1 (6 bases). Trimming removed 10 bases at V and 5 bases at J, with 20 bases between. CDR3 size: 14 residues. The germline CDR1 and CDR2 sequences are MNHEY and SVGAGI. In DNA form, the CDR3 reads TGTGCCATCAACGGGAGGGGGGGCGAGACTGAAGCTTTCTTT. Amino acid sequence: CAINGRGGETEAFF.

This chain connects TRBV21-1 to TRBJ1-5; the D call TRBD1 from the table was never checked on the DNA. TRBV21-1 is given as a pseudogene. The CDR3 has 16 residues. DNA of the CDR3: TGTGCCAGCAGCAAAGCCGTGACAAAGAGCAATCAGCCCCAGCATTTT. It codes for CASSKAVTKSNQPQHF.

This sequence joins TRBV5-1 and TRBJ1-3; D unclear. The germline V gene has CDR1 SGHRS and CDR2 YFSETQ. This CDR3 has 18 residues. V lost 1 base, J lost 1 base, and 18 bases lay in between. In nucleotides, the CDR3 is TGCGCCAGCAGCTTGTCAGGCGACCCCGGGCGGTCTGGAAACACCATATATTTT. Its protein product is CASSLSGDPGRSGNTIYF.

V and J are TRBV6-5 and TRBJ2-7, with 8 bases identical to TRBD1. The germline CDR1 and CDR2 sequences are MNHEY and SVGAGI. J was trimmed by 5 bases and V by 0 bases; bases with no gene match: 6. The CDR3 extends over 15 amino acids. The CDR3 DNA reads TGTGCCAGCAGTTACTCGCGACAGGGGTTCGACGAGCAGTACTTC. It encodes CASSYSRQGFDEQYF.

The rearrangement links TRBV5-6 to TRBJ1-5, with D possibly matching TRBD1 (6 bases). The length of the CDR3 is 14 residues. Germline CDR1 reads SGHDT; CDR2 reads YYEEEE. V was cut by 0 bases and J by 7 bases, with 11 bases left in between. The CDR3 sequence is CASSLGTGPQPQHF. The CDR3 bases are TGTGCCAGCAGCTTGGGTACAGGGCCACAGCCCCAGCATTTT. The full variable domain, its missing parts supplied by reference TRBV5-6 and TRBJ1-5, is DAGVTQSPTHLIKTRGQQVTLRCSPKSGHDTVSWYQQALGQGPQFIFQYYEEEERQRGNFPDRFSGHQFPNYSSELNVNALLLGDSALYLCASSLGTGPQPQHFGDGTRLSIL.

This sequence joins TRBV10-3 and TRBJ1-2; D might be TRBD1 (6 bases). CDR1 ENHRY and CDR2 SYGVKD come from the germline V gene. Trimming pared 5 bases from V and 4 bases from J, leaving 14 bases between. This CDR3 is 14 amino acids long. CDR3 sequence: CAISSGQGIYGYTF. DNA for the CDR3: TGTGCCATCAGTTCAGGGCAGGGGATCTATGGCTACACCTTC.

The V gene is TRBV6-1, the J gene TRBJ1-5; D call uncertain. CDR1 MNHNS and CDR2 SASEGT come from the germline V gene. The CDR3 loop spans 14 amino acids. V was shortened by 0 bases and J by 5 bases, with 8 bases between the two germline ends. The CDR3 DNA reads TGTGCCAGCAGTGAAGCGGGAGGACATCAGCCCCAGCATTTT. Translated, it gives CASSEAGGHQPQHF.

This chain connects TRBV19 to TRBJ1-6; TRBD1 might be the D (6 bases). There are 15 residues in the CDR3. Per the germline V gene, CDR1 is LNHDA and CDR2 is SQIVND (reference sequence). V lost 6 bases to trimming and J lost 6 bases, with 15 bases between them. CDR3 loop: CASRGAVGVNSPLHF. The DNA of the CDR3 is TGTGCCAGTAGGGGGGCAGTCGGAGTTAATTCACCCCTCCACTTT.

The chain has TRBV18 and TRBJ1-1; 7 bases fit TRBD1. CDR1 and CDR2 (germline): KGHSH, LQKENI. V dropped 2 bases and J dropped 12; count of bases not matched to a gene: 6. This CDR3 has 12 amino acids. The CDR3 DNA reads as TGTGCCAGCTCACCAGACAGGGAGAGGCCTTTCTTT. Its protein is CASSPDRERPFF.

The chain has TRBV7-6 and TRBJ1-3, with D possibly TRBD1 on 5 matching bases. Trimming stripped 5 bases from V and 11 bases from J, with 28 bases between. Germline assignment: CDR1 SGHVS and CDR2 FNYEAQ. This CDR3 has 17 residues. For the CDR3, the DNA is TGTGCCAGCAGCCCAGAAGTGGGACGCCAATCTAGGCGGGCCATATATTTT. Its translation is CASSPEVGRQSRRAIYF.

V usage is TRBV3-1 (or the pseudogene TRBV3-2) and J usage is TRBJ1-1; D gene uncertain. Trimming took off 8 bases at V and 6 bases at J, with 16 bases between the two ends. Germline values: CDR1 LGHDT, CDR2 YNNKEL (reference sequence). The CDR3 is made up of 13 amino acids. CDR3 in DNA: TGTGCCAGCCGTTTAGGAGGGTCCCCTGAAGCTTTCTTT. Translating gives CASRLGGSPEAFF.

The rearrangement links TRBV23-1 to TRBJ2-7; 9 bases are shared with TRBD1. TRBV23-1 is sorted into the ORF group, with uncertain function. J was trimmed by 1 base and V by 4 bases; bases with no gene match: 8. This CDR3 contains 16 residues. Here the CDR3 DNA reads TGCGCCAGCAGTCCCCGGACAGGGGTTTTTTCCTACGAGCAGTACTTC. Protein: CASSPRTGVFSYEQYF.

The chain links TRBV24-1 to TRBJ2-3; possibly TRBD2 for D (6 bases). The germline gives CDR1 KGHDR, CDR2 SFDVKD. There are 13 residues in the CDR3. With 2 bases removed from V and 6 bases from J, the gap between germline ends came to 8 bases. The CDR3 here is CATSDSLADTQYF. In DNA form, the CDR3 reads TGTGCCACCAGTGATTCGCTAGCGGATACGCAGTATTTT.

This chain joins TRBV7-3 and TRBJ1-5; the D gene is possibly TRBD1 (5 bases). Germline values: CDR1 SGHTA, CDR2 FQGTGA. V was clipped by 1 base and J by 0 bases, with 13 bases between them. The CDR3 is 17 residues long. The CDR3 coding sequence is TGTGCCAGCAGCTTAATGGTGGGACCCCATAGCAATCAGCCCCAGCATTTT. This encodes CASSLMVGPHSNQPQHF.

V and J are TRBV2 and TRBJ2-5; 13 nucleotides agree with TRBD2. The ends lost 8 bases at V and 0 bases at J; junction bases unmatched: 18. Germline-derived CDR1 and CDR2 are SNHLY and FYNNEI. This CDR3 contains 20 residues. The CDR3 loop reads CASPISYSGTSGVYQETQYF. For the CDR3, the DNA is TGTGCCAGCCCGATCTCCTATTCCGGGACTAGCGGGGTATACCAAGAGACCCAGTACTTC.

The chain couples TRBV5-5 to TRBJ2-1, with TRBD2 identical over 7 bases. The V gene end was trimmed by 7 bases and the J gene end by 6 bases; junction bases not matched to a gene: 13. Germline assignment: CDR1 SGHKS and CDR2 YYEKEE (reference sequence). The length of the CDR3 is 15 residues. For the CDR3, the DNA is TGTGCCAGCTCCTTTAGCGGGTCCACTGGCAATGAGCAGTTCTTC. Translated, it gives CASSFSGSTGNEQFF.

The chain combines TRBV5-6 with TRBJ1-6; TRBD1 is a possible D gene (6 bases). The CDR3 contains 12 residues. Trimming shortened V by 7 bases and J by 9 bases, and 11 bases separated the two germline ends. Germline V gene sequence: CDR1 SGHDT, CDR2 YYEEEE. CDR3 residues: CASEIQGSPLHF. The CDR3 region has the DNA TGTGCCAGCGAGATACAGGGTTCACCCCTCCACTTT.

The rearrangement links TRBV28 to TRBJ1-4; TRBD1 aligns across 11 bases. In germline, CDR1 is MDHEN, CDR2 SYDVKM. The CDR3 is 15 amino acids. The V gene end was trimmed by 4 bases and the J gene end by 5 bases; junction bases not matched to a gene: 3. The CDR3 DNA sequence: TGTGCCAGCAGTTATCGGACAGGGGGCAATGAAAAACTGTTTTTT. Its translation is CASSYRTGGNEKLFF.

This clone was observed once. The rearrangement links TRBV6-5 to TRBJ1-4, with 7 bases that match TRBD1. The CDR3 sequence is 13 residues long. In germline, CDR1 is MNHEY, CDR2 SVGAGI. V lost 0 bases, J lost 12 bases, and 4 bases stayed unmatched. The CDR3 bases are TGTGCCAGCAGTTACTCAGGGGACAGTGAACTGTTTTTT. It encodes CASSYSGDSELFF.

V is TRBV24-1 and J is TRBJ2-2; 9 positions agree with TRBD2. The CDR3 loop spans 16 amino acids. Germline trimming cut 3 bases from V and 1 base from J; bases unmatched to any gene: 2. CDR1 KGHDR and CDR2 SFDVKD come from the germline V gene. In DNA form, the CDR3 reads TGTGCCACCAGTGATCCTAGCGGGGAGAACACCGGGGAGCTGTTTTTT. It translates to CATSDPSGENTGELFF.

Comment on this clone: This sample also contains other DNA sequences that code for the same CDR3. The chain couples TRBV5-1 to TRBJ2-1, with 8 bases identical to TRBD2. V shed 0 bases, J shed 4 bases, and the junction held 3 bases outside the gene matches. Per germline, CDR1 SGHRS and CDR2 YFSETQ. This CDR3 spans 15 amino acids. CDR3 amino acids: CASSLGSSGYNEQFF. The CDR3 DNA follows: TGCGCCAGCAGCTTGGGTTCTAGCGGGTACAATGAGCAGTTCTTC.

Here the CDR3 DNA reads TGTGCCAGCAGTTTATGGGCGCAAGGTAGTCAGCCCCAGCATTTT. Translated, it gives CASSLWAQGSQPQHF. This rearrangement joins TRBV28 to TRBJ1-5; D not certain. CDR1 and CDR2 (germline): MDHEN, SYDVKM. This CDR3 is 15 amino acids long. Trimming stripped 0 bases from V and 6 bases from J, with 12 bases between.

The chain links TRBV9 to TRBJ2-7; TRBD2 is a possible D gene (6 bases). From germline, CDR1 is SGDLS and CDR2 YYNGEE. Trimming removed 3 bases from V and 2 bases from J, with 15 bases in between. The CDR3 consists of 15 residues. The chain's CDR3 is CASSEDGGTAYEQYF. The CDR3 DNA reads TGTGCCAGCAGCGAAGACGGGGGAACCGCCTACGAGCAGTACTTC.

This sequence joins TRBV3-1 (or the pseudogene TRBV3-2) and TRBJ1-1, with D possibly matching TRBD1 (6 bases). This CDR3 comprises 14 residues. The germline V gene encodes CDR1 LGHDT and CDR2 YNNKEL (reference sequence). V lost 4 bases, J lost 0 bases, and 9 bases lay in between. CDR3 residues: CASSRGAVNTEAFF. CDR3 coding DNA: TGTGCCAGCAGCCGGGGGGCTGTGAACACTGAAGCTTTCTTT.

This clone occurred once. The chain has TRBV28 and TRBJ1-2; D uncertain. Trimming left V 3 bases short and J 4 bases short, with 3 bases between. CDR3 size: 11 residues. CDR1 and CDR2 from the germline V gene are MDHEN and SYDVKM. The CDR3 region is CASSLSYGYTF. DNA of the CDR3: TGTGCCAGCAGTTTGTCCTATGGCTACACCTTC.

The chain couples TRBV4-3 to TRBJ1-2; maybe TRBD1 (5 bases). Trimming shortened V by 4 bases and J by 5 bases, and 11 bases separated the two germline ends. Germline-derived CDR1 and CDR2 are LGHNA and YSLEER. CDR3 length: 13 amino acids. In nucleotides, the CDR3 is TGCGCCAGCAGCCGGGGGGTGTGGTATGGCTACACCTTC. It translates to CASSRGVWYGYTF.

The CDR3 nucleotides are TGTGCCAGCAGTGACAACAGGGTTAACTATGGCTACACCTTC. Amino acid sequence: CASSDNRVNYGYTF. J is TRBJ1-2 and V is TRBV25-1; tentative D call: TRBD1 (6 bases). The length of the CDR3 is 14 residues. V was cut by 3 bases and J by 1 base, with 9 bases left in between. Germline-derived CDR1 and CDR2 are MGHDK and SYGVNS.

There are a few counts of this clone. V and J are TRBV4-3 and TRBJ2-2; D might be TRBD2 (7 bases). V was clipped by 6 bases and J by 6 bases, with 17 bases between them. This CDR3 is 15 amino acids long. Germline CDR1 and CDR2: LGHNA and YSLEER. The CDR3 spells CASRGGVGLSGELFF. The DNA of the CDR3 is TGCGCCAGCAGAGGGGGGGTAGGGTTATCCGGGGAGCTGTTTTTT.

The chain recombines TRBV19 with TRBJ2-1; TRBD1 aligns across 8 bases. CDR3 length equals 17 residues. CDR1 and CDR2 (germline): LNHDA, SQIVND (reference sequence). Trimming at V came to 4 bases and at J to 3 bases, leaving 11 bases not matched to a gene. CDR3 protein: CASSSQTGANVYNEQFF. As DNA, the CDR3 is TGTGCCAGTAGTAGCCAGACAGGGGCTAATGTCTACAATGAGCAGTTCTTC. Complete variable domain (other parts from reference TRBV19 and TRBJ2-1): DGGITQSPKYLFRKEGQNVTLSCEQNLNHDAMYWYRQDPGQGLRLIYYSQIVNDFQKGDIAEGYSVSREKKESFPLTVTSAQKNPTAFYLCASSSQTGANVYNEQFFGPGTRLTVL.